Here is one TCR beta chain with its context. Antigen unknown. The data derive from a study of T cell responses to AZD1222 COVID-19 vaccine. Only in-frame clones appear in the TCRdb table, and some are missing; sequencing was by immunoSEQ multiplex PCR. The sample includes about 78,000 clones, under 90% of them seen just once. Whole-study results and caveats: Only a handful of individuals given AZD1222 were seropositive at baseline. Per reports, nearly half of all spike-specific TCRs target regions that are unmutated in variants. No repertoire was sampled before or during the peak T cell response, only after it.

The material was peripheral blood, obtained 28 days after the second AZD1222 dose. The origin of this receptor is an adult who received the AZD1222 COVID-19 vaccine.

For the CDR3, the DNA is TGTGCCACCAGTGATTTTGGGACCCAGTACTTC. This translates into CATSDFGTQYF. The chain links TRBV24-1 to TRBJ2-5; no definite D call. V lost 1 base and J 7 bases, leaving 3 bases between the germline ends. CDR1 KGHDR and CDR2 SFDVKD come from the germline V gene. There are 11 residues in the CDR3.